These T cell receptor beta chains were read from a single sample in a study of T cell repertoires in cytomegalovirus infection. Their antigens remain unidentified. A single record per CDR3 protein comes from TCRdb applying MiXCR to the reads. The sample contains 250,000 to 400,000 distinct CDR3 sequences, around 25% of which appear only once. The sample was cultured PBMCs, taken from culture after CMV antigen stimulation. All receptors derive from a human donor in good health (CMV status not recorded). Some clones in this sample may be carry-over from other donors' samples. The CDR3 runs from the conserved cysteine through the conserved F or W. Fields, in order: J gene, clone size, V gene, D gene, CDR3 DNA, CDR3 protein. The D gene is left open where the match is weak. Only part of the rows carry a size: once, few, many, or a class if the clone is expanded.

TRBJ2-5 | many | TRBV7-2 | . | TGTGCCAGCAGCTATAAGGGCCCTACCCAGTACTTC | CASSYKGPTQYF
TRBJ2-1 | . | TRBV19 | TRBD2 | TGTGCCAGTAGTCCTCCTTTAGCGGGAGGGCCCGATGAGCAGTTCTTC | CASSPPLAGGPDEQFF
TRBJ1-2 | few | TRBV14 | . | TGTGCCAGCAGCCAAAGCCAGGGGAATGTTGCCACCTTC | CASSQSQGNVATF
TRBJ1-4 | . | TRBV12-3/TRBV12-4 | . | TGTGCCAGCAGTTCACAAGGAAAACTGTTTTTT | CASSSQGKLFF
TRBJ1-1 | many | TRBV6-2/TRBV6-3 | . | TGTGCCAGCAGCCCGGGGGCCGTCACTGAAGCTTTCTTT | CASSPGAVTEAFF
TRBJ2-1 | few | TRBV30 | TRBD2 | TGTGCCTGGAGCAGCGGGATAGTAGGCAGTGAGCAGTTCTTC | CAWSSGIVGSEQFF
TRBJ1-1 | many | TRBV7-2 | . | TGTGCCAGCAGCTTTGGGAGGGCGAGGAACACTGAAGCTTTCTTT | CASSFGRARNTEAFF
TRBJ2-6 | few | TRBV7-9 | . | TGTGCCAGCAGGGCCGGGACGGGTGCTCGATCTGGGGCCAACGTCCTGACTTTC | CASRAGTGARSGANVLTF
TRBJ1-1 | . | TRBV6-2/TRBV6-3 | . | TGTGCCAGCACCACACCGGGACGGAACACTGAAGCTTTCTTT | CASTTPGRNTEAFF
TRBJ2-3 | many | TRBV7-2 | TRBD2 | TGTGCCAGCAGCCTCAGCGGGAGGGCCCGGTATCTAGATACGCAGTATTTT | CASSLSGRARYLDTQYF
TRBJ1-4 | . | TRBV30 | . | TGTGCCTGGGGGGCAGGGAGCGACGTTAATGAAAAACTGTTTTTT | CAWGAGSDVNEKLFF
TRBJ2-3 | . | TRBV4-1 | TRBD2 | TGCACCAGCAGCCAACCGGGACTAGGAGCAGATACGCAGTATTTT | CTSSQPGLGADTQYF
TRBJ2-4 | few | TRBV29-1 | . | TGCAGCGTTGGGACCGTCTGGAAACGCATAAACATTCAGTACTTC | CSVGTVWKRINIQYF
TRBJ2-1 | few | TRBV6-1 | TRBD2 | TGTGCCAGCCGACTAGCGGGAGAGTACAATGAGCAGTTCTTC | CASRLAGEYNEQFF
TRBJ2-7 | few | TRBV7-2 | . | TGTGCCAGCAGCCCCTCGACAGGAATGGGGAGCTACGAGCAGTACTTC | CASSPSTGMGSYEQYF
TRBJ2-7 | many | TRBV10-3 | . | TGTGCCATCACCGACCCCGCCCAGCCAAGTGGGTACGAGCAGTACTTC | CAITDPAQPSGYEQYF
TRBJ2-4 | . | TRBV6-2/TRBV6-3 | TRBD1 | TGTGCCAGCAGGAGACCGGGACAGGGGGCGCAGGGAAACATTCAGTACTTC | CASRRPGQGAQGNIQYF
TRBJ2-2 | many | TRBV7-2 | . | TGTGCCAGCAGCTTAGTAAGCGGGCTGAACACCGGGGAGCTGTTTTTT | CASSLVSGLNTGELFF
TRBJ1-1 | . | TRBV12-3/TRBV12-4 | . | TGTGCCAGCAGTTATGAACCTGGGAACACTGAAGCTTTCTTT | CASSYEPGNTEAFF
TRBJ1-5 | many | TRBV7-2 | . | TGTGCCAGCAGCTTAGCTTCGGGGGGTCAGCCCCAGCATTTT | CASSLASGGQPQHF
TRBJ2-5 | few | TRBV20-1 | . | TGCAGTGCTAGTAGGGGGGGGATGGTGGGACGTTACCAAGAGACCCAGTACTTC | CSASRGGMVGRYQETQYF
TRBJ1-2 | many | TRBV7-2 | . | TGTGCCAGCAGCTTGCGGGACGGAGGCCGCGATGGCTACACCTTC | CASSLRDGGRDGYTF
TRBJ2-5 | . | TRBV4-1 | TRBD2 | TGCGCCAGCAGCCAAGGGGCGGGAGGGCCGGAGACCCAGTACTTC | CASSQGAGGPETQYF
TRBJ1-2 | . | TRBV19 | . | TGTGCCAGTAGTGTGGGGGAGTATGGCTACACCTTC | CASSVGEYGYTF
TRBJ2-7 | . | TRBV20-1 | . | TGCAGTGCTAGAGAGGCGGGGGCTCGAGAGCAGTACTTC | CSAREAGAREQYF
TRBJ2-3 | . | TRBV10-3 | TRBD2 | TGTGCCATCAGTGGGACTAGCGCAGATACGCAGTATTTT | CAISGTSADTQYF
TRBJ2-2 | few | TRBV6-2/TRBV6-3 | . | TGTGCCAGCAGTCGGGGGCCCGGGGAGCTGTTTTTT | CASSRGPGELFF
TRBJ1-1 | . | TRBV3-1 | TRBD1 | TGTGCCAGCAGCCAATCCACCCAGGGGGACACTGAAGCTTTCTTT | CASSQSTQGDTEAFF
TRBJ2-7 | . | TRBV19 | . | TGTGCCAGTAGGACACTGGATTCCTACGAGCAGTACTTC | CASRTLDSYEQYF
TRBJ2-2 | few | TRBV27 | . | TGTGCCAGCAGTTCCCGGGACGGGATGAGCGGGGAGCTGTTTTTT | CASSSRDGMSGELFF
TRBJ1-5 | few | TRBV7-8 | . | TGTGCCAGCAGCTTCGCGGAGAGAAGGATTAGCAATCAGCCCCAGCATTTT | CASSFAERRISNQPQHF
TRBJ2-1 | . | TRBV6-2/TRBV6-3 | TRBD2 | TGTGCCAGCAGTTACATCTCCGGGAGGGTTTATTATGAGCAGTTCTTC | CASSYISGRVYYEQFF
TRBJ2-3 | . | TRBV12-3/TRBV12-4 | . | TGTGCCAGCGGGCCAACAGATACGCAGTATTTT | CASGPTDTQYF
TRBJ2-7 | few | TRBV7-2 | . | TGTGCCAGCAGCCGAGCGATTTTCCGCAGCTCCTACGAGCAGTACTTC | CASSRAIFRSSYEQYF
TRBJ2-5 | . | TRBV20-1 | . | TGCAGTGCGGAAGGCGGAGAGACCCAGTACTTC | CSAEGGETQYF
TRBJ2-1 | many | TRBV7-2 | . | TGTGCCAGCAGCACCACCCTTGATAGGTGGGCCTCCAATGAGCAGTTCTTC | CASSTTLDRWASNEQFF
TRBJ1-1 | few | TRBV7-9 | TRBD1 | TGTGCCAGCACCGACGACAGGGAGAACACTGAAGCTTTCTTT | CASTDDRENTEAFF
TRBJ2-1 | . | TRBV5-4 | . | TGTGCCAGCCGATCTTTTTCCTCCTATGGCTCGAGGGAGAATGAGCAGTTCTTC | CASRSFSSYGSRENEQFF
TRBJ2-2 | few | TRBV7-6 | . | TGTGCCAGCAGCTTTCTGCCGTTCCGGAACACCGGGGAGCTGTTTTTT | CASSFLPFRNTGELFF
TRBJ2-3 | few | TRBV29-1 | TRBD2 | TGCAGCGTTCCCCCCGGGACTAGCGGCACAGATACGCAGTATTTT | CSVPPGTSGTDTQYF
TRBJ1-1 | once | TRBV5-1 | TRBD1 | TGCGCCAGCAGCTGGGGACAGAGAAGGGCCCTCGCTGAAGCTTTCTTT | CASSWGQRRALAEAFF
TRBJ2-7 | few | TRBV7-2 | TRBD2 | TGTGCCAGCAGCTTGAGCGGGAGTCTTTCCGAGCAGTACTTC | CASSLSGSLSEQYF
TRBJ1-1 | few | TRBV29-1 | . | TGCAGCGTTGATCCCGACTACACTGAAGCTTTCTTT | CSVDPDYTEAFF
TRBJ1-1 | . | TRBV7-6 | . | TGTGCCAGCAGCTTATCGGGGGGGCTCGTTGAAGCTTTCTTT | CASSLSGGLVEAFF
TRBJ1-5 | . | TRBV7-8 | . | TGTGCCAGCAGTAGCAGAAGGAGTCAGCCCCAGCATTTT | CASSSRRSQPQHF
TRBJ2-5 | few | TRBV12-3/TRBV12-4 | . | TGTGCCAGCAGTTCCCCCACAGCTTCAGAGACCCAGTACTTC | CASSSPTASETQYF
TRBJ2-1 | . | TRBV5-1 | TRBD2 | TGCGCCAGCAGCTTAGTACCGCGGGCGAGCGGGAGTATGTCCTACAATGAGCAGTTCTTC | CASSLVPRASGSMSYNEQFF
TRBJ2-7 | few | TRBV6-5 | . | TGTGCCAGCTCCCGGGGGTTGGGTCAGGTCGAGCAGTACTTC | CASSRGLGQVEQYF
TRBJ1-5 | few | TRBV27 | . | TGTGCCAGCAGTTTTGATTGGAATCAGCCCCAGCATTTT | CASSFDWNQPQHF
TRBJ2-4 | many | TRBV7-2 | . | TGTGCCAGCAGCCCTTTAGCCAAAAACATTCAGTACTTC | CASSPLAKNIQYF
TRBJ2-2 | few | TRBV7-9 | . | TGTGCCAGCAGCCGAGGAAAAACTAGCTTGACCGGGGAGCTGTTTTTT | CASSRGKTSLTGELFF
TRBJ2-5 | few | TRBV6-5 | . | TGTGCCAGCAGTTACTCTGCCGAGGGGGTCGTAGAGACCCAGTACTTC | CASSYSAEGVVETQYF
TRBJ2-5 | many | TRBV11-3 | . | TGTGCCAGCAGCTTAGGGGTCGGTTCCACCCTCAAAGAGACCCAGTACTTC | CASSLGVGSTLKETQYF
TRBJ1-2 | few | TRBV6-2/TRBV6-3 | . | TGTGCCAGTCCCTGGCCCCCTCCACAGAATGGCTACACCTTC | CASPWPPPQNGYTF